These T cell receptor beta chains were read from a single sample in a study of blood T cell repertoires in COVID-19. Libraries were prepared by immunoSEQ multiplex PCR; TCRdb keeps only in-frame clonotypes and omits some of them. This repertoire shows 100,000 or so clones, approximately 85% found once; its top ten account for about a tenth. Sequenced: peripheral blood. All receptors derive from a man aged 35 to 55 with active or convalescent COVID-19. Each CDR3 is given without its conserved first and last residue. Expanded clones get a size class; other rows say once, few or many, or leave the size out.

CDR3aa,abundance,v_gene
ASSVGGGGLEKLF,.,TRBV9
ASSTRAGWDEKLF,.,TRBV7-2
ASSPGGATNEKLF,.,TRBV5-4
ASSHRQGTEKLF,.,TRBV3-1/TRBV3-2
ATSDPGKSTGELF,.,TRBV24-1
ASSIDRPPRNYGYT,.,TRBV19
ASSYGQNTEAF,.,TRBV6-5
ASREGSGVSSYT,.,TRBV3-1/TRBV3-2
ASSEAGVYYGYT,.,TRBV6-1
ASSRDRGPNYGYT,.,TRBV7-9
ASKGAANEKLF,.,TRBV21-1
ASSLEAGGGGYT,.,TRBV11-2
ASSLEARGFDEQY,once,TRBV11-2
ASSLVAASLGGGNTIY,.,TRBV7-6
ASSKKRGGQPGELF,.,TRBV21-1
ASRLGQENTEAF,.,TRBV12-2
ASSLNSGGTLGTDTQY,.,TRBV7-3
ASSLGTDEQY,.,TRBV5-4
ASSSPPKNIQY,.,TRBV6-5
ASSGGQGAF,.,TRBV25-1
ASSQGSSNQPQH,.,TRBV3-1/TRBV3-2
ASRSGQGAFVETQY,.,TRBV7-2
ASSLTGRDRGSSGELF,once,TRBV5-4
ASSQENRHSGNTIY,.,TRBV3-1/TRBV3-2
ASSEIQVPYGYT,.,TRBV6-1
ASHNPGQGTYNEQF,once,TRBV5-1
ASSESRGALDGYT,few,TRBV10-1
ASSLGAWDTQY,.,TRBV7-9
ASSDRGRGANVLT,.,TRBV6-1
ASSATGQHPEGHTEAF,.,TRBV9
ATSDLGPRWETQY,.,TRBV24-1